Each of the 19 T cell receptor beta chains below was sequenced from the same sample in a study of T-cell reconstitution after alpha-beta-depleted transplantation in children. Researchers prepared the TCRbeta library using unique molecular identifiers, the study reports. Each CDR3 protein gets one entry after TCRdb re-called the PCR reads with MiXCR. The data show 110,000 or so distinct CDR3 sequences, approximately 6.9% seen once. Sequencing was performed on PBMCs, mostly from graft donor cells, taken 360 days after TCRalphabeta/CD19-depleted stem cell transplant. These receptors were taken from a male patient between 2 and 15 years old who had a stem cell transplant for acute lymphoblastic leukemia, so the T cells may come from the graft donor.

The sample holds a few counts of this clonotype. The V gene is TRBV4-2, the J gene TRBJ2-2; D possibly matches TRBD1 or TRBD2 (6 bases each). The V gene lost 0 bases and the J gene lost 6 bases, with 14 bases spanning the gap. The CDR3 sequence is 16 residues long. Looked up from germline, CDR1 is LGHNA and CDR2 is YNFKEQ. CDR3 sequence: CASSQDRGLRAGELFF. In DNA, the CDR3 is TGTGCCAGCAGCCAAGACCGGGGGCTGAGGGCCGGGGAGCTGTTTTTT.

The chain has TRBV27 and TRBJ1-2; no clear D. The V gene's germline CDR1 is MNHEY and CDR2 SMNVEV (reference sequence). V lost 6 bases, J lost 2 bases, and 4 bases lay in between. The CDR3 totals 11 residues. CDR3 amino acids: CASRGNYGYTF. The CDR3 DNA sequence: TGTGCCAGCAGGGGGAACTATGGCTACACCTTC.

V and J are TRBV28 and TRBJ1-5; D is ambiguous. V lost 3 bases and J lost 0, with 6 bases in between. Germline CDR1 MDHEN, CDR2 SYDVKM. The CDR3 spans 14 residues. As DNA, the CDR3 is TGTGCCAGCAGTTTGATCTATAGCAATCAGCCCCAGCATTTT. Translating it yields CASSLIYSNQPQHF.

This clonotype was recorded a few times. The rearrangement joins TRBV6-2 or TRBV6-3 to TRBJ2-3, with 10 bases matching TRBD2. Per germline, CDR1 MNHEY and CDR2 SVGEGT. V lost 0 bases to trimming and J lost 5 bases; unmatched junction nucleotides: 8. The CDR3 length is 17 residues. The CDR3 bases are TGTGCCAGCAGTTACTCGAAAAGCGGGAGGGCCAGAGATACGCAGTATTTT. Amino acid sequence: CASSYSKSGRARDTQYF.

This clonotype was counted many times. The chain combines TRBV7-2 with TRBJ2-1; TRBD1 aligns across 8 bases. V was clipped by 4 bases and J by 8 bases; unmatched bases: 7. The CDR3 extends over 14 amino acids. Germline CDR1 SGHTA, CDR2 FQGNSA. The CDR3 region is CASSWAGGGHEQFF. The CDR3 DNA reads TGTGCCAGCAGCTGGGCAGGGGGCGGCCATGAGCAGTTCTTC.

This clonotype was seen repeatedly, ten times or more. The chain joins TRBV4-3 to TRBJ2-7, with a weak D call TRBD2 (5 bases). Germline V gives CDR1 LGHNA, CDR2 YSLEER. The CDR3 extends over 14 amino acids. The V and J ends lost 0 bases and 7 bases respectively, with 13 bases between them. CDR3 DNA: TGCGCCAGCAGCCAAGATTTGAGGGCCGGGGAGCAGTACTTC. Translating it yields CASSQDLRAGEQYF.

This clonotype was observed at least ten times. This chain links TRBV12-3 or TRBV12-4 with TRBJ1-5; D gene ambiguous. V lost 6 bases and J lost 2, with 14 bases in between. The CDR3 runs to 15 residues. In DNA form, the CDR3 reads TGTGCCAGCAGCAAAGAAGGGAGCGGCAATCAGCCCCAGCATTTT. This gives the protein CASSKEGSGNQPQHF.

This clonotype was recorded at least ten times. The chain recombines TRBV11-2 with TRBJ2-7; D perhaps matches TRBD2 (5 bases). Germline V gene lookup returns CDR1 SGHAT and CDR2 FQNNGV. CDR3 length: 12 amino acids. The V end was cut by 4 bases, the J end by 6 bases, with 10 bases between. CDR3 bases: TGTGCCAGCAGCTCCCTGGAGGCCGAGCAGTACTTC. It codes for CASSSLEAEQYF.

This clonotype appeared a few times. This chain links TRBV7-9 with TRBJ2-1; TRBD2 might be the D (5 bases). The V end lost 1 base, the J end lost 4 bases, and 8 bases lay between the germline ends. Germline CDR1 and CDR2: SEHNR and FQNEAQ (reference sequence). This CDR3 has 14 residues. CDR3 protein: CASSLVRTYNEQFF. The CDR3 DNA is TGTGCCAGCAGCTTAGTAAGGACTTACAATGAGCAGTTCTTC.

This clonotype has just a few counts. This chain links TRBV28 with TRBJ2-7; 9 bases are shared with TRBD2. V was clipped by 3 bases and J by 5 bases; unmatched bases: 8. The length of the CDR3 is 15 residues. Germline V gives CDR1 MDHEN, CDR2 SYDVKM. The CDR3 DNA reads as TGTGCCAGCAGTTTCAGGGCGGGAGGGCCTAACGAGCAGTACTTC. This sequence encodes CASSFRAGGPNEQYF.

This clonotype was observed a handful of times. The gene calls are TRBV5-6 and TRBJ2-1; weak D call: TRBD2 (5 bases). Trimming stripped 6 bases from V and 9 bases from J, with 16 bases between. This CDR3 spans 13 amino acids. CDR1 is SGHDT, CDR2 YYEEEE, per germline. CDR3 in amino acids: CASTALLVAEQFF. The CDR3 DNA reads TGTGCCAGCACCGCCCTACTAGTAGCTGAGCAGTTCTTC.

This clonotype was found many times. V gene TRBV24-1 combines with J gene TRBJ2-2; TRBD1 might be the D (6 bases). Germline loops: CDR1 KGHDR, CDR2 SFDVKD. With 5 bases removed from V and 1 base from J, the gap between germline ends came to 16 bases. The length of the CDR3 is 17 residues. DNA of the CDR3: TGTGCCACCAGTGCCTCGGACAGCAAAGGGAACACCGGGGAGCTGTTTTTT. Amino acids: CATSASDSKGNTGELFF.

This clonotype was observed many times. This chain joins TRBV11-2 and TRBJ1-3; 8 bases agree with TRBD1. Germline CDR1 SGHAT, CDR2 FQNNGV. This CDR3 comprises 15 residues. V dropped 4 bases and J dropped 3; count of bases not matched to a gene: 5. DNA of the CDR3: TGTGCCAGCAGCTCCCTCAGGGGGCATGGAAACACCATATATTTT. Amino acids: CASSSLRGHGNTIYF.

This clonotype was recorded at least ten times. The V call is TRBV6-2 or TRBV6-3, the J call TRBJ1-2; D is unresolved. Germline assignment: CDR1 MNHEY and CDR2 SVGEGT. The CDR3 has 14 residues. V was trimmed by 0 bases and J by 4 bases, leaving 9 bases between them. As DNA, the CDR3 is TGTGCCAGCAGTTACTCGAAGACGAGCTATGGCTACACCTTC. Translated: CASSYSKTSYGYTF.

There are many counts of this clonotype. V and J are TRBV6-1 and TRBJ2-7; 8 nucleotides match TRBD1. The CDR3 length is 16 residues. Germline CDR1 MNHNS, CDR2 SASEGT. V lost 6 bases, J lost 0 bases, and 10 bases stayed unmatched. Here the CDR3 reads CASSLQGAGSSYEQYF. The CDR3 region has the DNA TGTGCCAGCAGCCTCCAGGGGGCCGGGAGCTCCTACGAGCAGTACTTC.

This clonotype was counted at least ten times. The rearrangement links TRBV6-1 to TRBJ2-5; TRBD2 matches 10 bases. There are 15 residues in the CDR3. CDR1 and CDR2 (germline): MNHNS, SASEGT. V trimming: 6 bases; J trimming: 5 bases; junction bases outside the gene matches: 9. As DNA, the CDR3 is TGTGCCAGCAGCCCCGAACTAGCGGGGAGGGAGACCCAGTACTTC. It is translated as CASSPELAGRETQYF.

The sample holds many counts of this clonotype. V gene TRBV2 combines with J gene TRBJ1-2, with a weak D call TRBD1 (5 bases). Trimming took 8 bases from V and 4 from J, leaving 5 bases between them. Germline V lookup: CDR1 SNHLY, CDR2 FYNNEI. This CDR3 has 10 residues. The CDR3 DNA is TGTGCCAGCGGGGGCTATGGCTACACCTTC. Translation: CASGGYGYTF.

This clonotype has only one observation. Just one base apart from a much larger clone, this may be a read error. This chain uses TRBV29-1 with TRBJ2-7; D perhaps matches TRBD1 (6 bases). V dropped 6 bases and J dropped 1 base, with 19 bases sitting between them. Germline lookup yields CDR1 SQVTM and CDR2 ANQGSEA. This CDR3 is built from 15 residues. The CDR3 loop is CSVELRDMVSYEQYF. The CDR3 DNA sequence: TGCAGCGTGGAACTCCGGGACATGGTATCCTACGAGCAGTACTTC.

This clonotype was detected ten times or more. The chain employs TRBV9 and TRBJ2-7, with 10 bases lining up with TRBD1. The CDR3 covers 14 residues. Trimming at V came to 4 bases and at J to 1 base, leaving 2 bases not matched to a gene. The germline V gene has CDR1 SGDLS and CDR2 YYNGEE. CDR3 DNA sequence: TGTGCCAGCAGCCAGGACAGGGGGTCCTACGAGCAGTACTTC. Its translation is CASSQDRGSYEQYF.